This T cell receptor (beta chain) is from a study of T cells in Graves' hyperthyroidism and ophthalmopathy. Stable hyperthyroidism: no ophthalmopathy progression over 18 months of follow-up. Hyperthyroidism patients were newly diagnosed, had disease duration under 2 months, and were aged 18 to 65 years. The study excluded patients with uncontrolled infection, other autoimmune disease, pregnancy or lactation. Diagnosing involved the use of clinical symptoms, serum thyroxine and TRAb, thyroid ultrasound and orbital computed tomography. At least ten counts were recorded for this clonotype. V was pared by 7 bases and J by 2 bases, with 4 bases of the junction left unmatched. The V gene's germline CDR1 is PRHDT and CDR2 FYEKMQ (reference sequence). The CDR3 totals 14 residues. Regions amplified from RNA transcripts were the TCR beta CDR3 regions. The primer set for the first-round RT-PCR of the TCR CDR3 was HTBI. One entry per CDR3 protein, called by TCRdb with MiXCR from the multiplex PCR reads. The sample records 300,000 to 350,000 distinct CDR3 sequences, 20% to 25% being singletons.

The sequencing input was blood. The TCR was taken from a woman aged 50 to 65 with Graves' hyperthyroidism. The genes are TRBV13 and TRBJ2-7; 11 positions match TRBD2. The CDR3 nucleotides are TGTGCCAGCAAAATAGCGGGAGGGACCTACGAGCAGTACTTC. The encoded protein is CASKIAGGTYEQYF.